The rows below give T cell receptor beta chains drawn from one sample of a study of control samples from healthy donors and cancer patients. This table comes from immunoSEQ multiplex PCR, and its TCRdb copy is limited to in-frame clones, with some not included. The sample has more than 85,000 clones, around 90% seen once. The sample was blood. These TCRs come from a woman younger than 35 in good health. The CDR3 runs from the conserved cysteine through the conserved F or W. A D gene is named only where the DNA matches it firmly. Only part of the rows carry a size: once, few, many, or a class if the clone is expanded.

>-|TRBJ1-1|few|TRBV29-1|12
TGCAGCACCCGAATGGTTGGTACTGAAGCTTTCTTT
CSTRMVGTEAFF
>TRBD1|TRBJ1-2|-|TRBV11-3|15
TGTGCCAGCAGTTCCACGGGACAGGGTTATGGAGGCTACACCTTC
CASSSTGQGYGGYTF
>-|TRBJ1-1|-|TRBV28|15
TGTGCCAGCAGTTTAGGGGGGGGCGCAGGCACTGAAGCTTTCTTT
CASSLGGGAGTEAFF
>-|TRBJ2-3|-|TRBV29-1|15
TGCAGCGTTGAAATTAGCGGATCGCCCGGGGATACGCAGTATTTT
CSVEISGSPGDTQYF
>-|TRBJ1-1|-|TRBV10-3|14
TGTGCCATCAGTGAGTTTGAGTCGAACACTGAAGCTTTCTTT
CAISEFESNTEAFF
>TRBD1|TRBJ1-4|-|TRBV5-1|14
TGCGCCAGCACGTATGACAGGGGAAATGAAAAACTGTTTTTT
CASTYDRGNEKLFF
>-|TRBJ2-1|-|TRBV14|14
TGTGCCAGCAGCCTTCTCGGGGAAATCAATGAGCAGTTCTTC
CASSLLGEINEQFF
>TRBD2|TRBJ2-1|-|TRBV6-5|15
TGTGCCAGCCAGCGGACTAGCAGTTTATACAATGAGCAGTTCTTC
CASQRTSSLYNEQFF
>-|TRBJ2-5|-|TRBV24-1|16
TGTGCCACCAGTGATTTGCGGGAAGTGGGGCAAGAGACCCAGTACTTC
CATSDLREVGQETQYF
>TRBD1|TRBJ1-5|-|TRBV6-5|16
TGTGCCAGCAGTTACTCCGGACAGGGCGGGAATCAGCCCCAGCATTTT
CASSYSGQGGNQPQHF
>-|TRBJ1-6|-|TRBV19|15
TGTGCCAGTAGTCGGGGGGACATTAATAATTCACCCCTCCACTTT
CASSRGDINNSPLHF
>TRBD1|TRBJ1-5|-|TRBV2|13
TGTGCCAGCAGTGGACAGGGTTTAAAGCCCCAGCATTTT
CASSGQGLKPQHF
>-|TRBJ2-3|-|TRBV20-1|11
TGCAGTGCTAGAATTTCAGATACGCAGTATTTT
CSARISDTQYF
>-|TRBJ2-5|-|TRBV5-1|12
TGCGCCAGCAGGGTCGGCCAAGAGACCCAGTACTTC
CASRVGQETQYF
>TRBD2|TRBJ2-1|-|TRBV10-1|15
TGCGCCAGCAGTTGGGAGCGGGGACCGATGAATGAGCAGTTCTTC
CASSWERGPMNEQFF
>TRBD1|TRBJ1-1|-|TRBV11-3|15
TGTGCCAGCAGCCACGGACAGGGAAGGAACACTGAAGCTTTCTTT
CASSHGQGRNTEAFF
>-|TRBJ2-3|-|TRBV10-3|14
TGTGCCATCAGGGCCGGGACCCCGGCGGATACGCAGTATTTT
CAIRAGTPADTQYF
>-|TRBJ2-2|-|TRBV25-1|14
TGTGCCAGCAGTGAGACAGCCAACACCGGGGAGCTGTTTTTT
CASSETANTGELFF
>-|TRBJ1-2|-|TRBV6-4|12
TGTGCCAGCAGTGACGGAAGGGACGACTACACCTTC
CASSDGRDDYTF
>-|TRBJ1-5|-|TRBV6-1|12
TGTGCCAGCAGTGACGGCAATCAGCCCCAGCATTTT
CASSDGNQPQHF
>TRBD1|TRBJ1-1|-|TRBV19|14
TGTGCCAGTAGTATAACAGGGGTGAACACTGAAGCTTTCTTT
CASSITGVNTEAFF
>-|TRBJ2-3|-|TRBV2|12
TGTGCCACCCAACGCAGCACAGATACGCAGTATTTT
CATQRSTDTQYF